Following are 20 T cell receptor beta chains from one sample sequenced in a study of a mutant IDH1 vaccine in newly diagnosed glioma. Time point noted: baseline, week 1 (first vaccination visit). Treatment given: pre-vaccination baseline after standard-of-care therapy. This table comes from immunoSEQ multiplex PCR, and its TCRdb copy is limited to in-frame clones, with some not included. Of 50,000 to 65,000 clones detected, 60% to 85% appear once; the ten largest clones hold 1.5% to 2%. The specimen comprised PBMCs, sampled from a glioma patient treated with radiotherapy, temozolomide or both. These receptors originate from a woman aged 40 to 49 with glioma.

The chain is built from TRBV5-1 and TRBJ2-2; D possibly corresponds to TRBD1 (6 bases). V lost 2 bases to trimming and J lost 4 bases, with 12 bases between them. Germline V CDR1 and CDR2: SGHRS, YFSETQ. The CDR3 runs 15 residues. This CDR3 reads CASSLVQGGTGELFF. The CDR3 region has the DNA TGCGCCAGCAGCTTAGTACAGGGTGGCACCGGGGAGCTGTTTTTT.

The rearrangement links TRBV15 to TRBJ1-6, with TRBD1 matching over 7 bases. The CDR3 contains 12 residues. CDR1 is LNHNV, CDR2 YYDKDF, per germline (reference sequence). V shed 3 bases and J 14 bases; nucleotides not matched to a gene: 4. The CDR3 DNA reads TGTGCCACCAGCAGGCAGGGGGGGACCCTCCACTTT. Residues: CATSRQGGTLHF. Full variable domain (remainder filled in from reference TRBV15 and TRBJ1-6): DAMVIQNPRYQVTQFGKPVTLSCSQTLNHNVMYWYQQKSSQAPKLLFHYYDKDFNNEADTPDNFQSRRPNTSFCFLDIRSPGLGDTAMYLCATSRQGGTLHFGNGTRLTVT.

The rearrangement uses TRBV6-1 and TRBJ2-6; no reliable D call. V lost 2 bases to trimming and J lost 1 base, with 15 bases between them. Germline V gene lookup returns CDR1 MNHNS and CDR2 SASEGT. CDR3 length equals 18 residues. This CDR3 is CASSELSQPSSGANVLTF. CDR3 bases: TGTGCCAGCAGTGAACTCTCACAGCCCTCTTCTGGGGCCAACGTCCTGACTTTC.

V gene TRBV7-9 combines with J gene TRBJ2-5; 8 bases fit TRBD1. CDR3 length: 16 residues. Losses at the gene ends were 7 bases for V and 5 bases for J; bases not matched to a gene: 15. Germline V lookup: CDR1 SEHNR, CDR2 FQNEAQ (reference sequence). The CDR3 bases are TGTGCCAGCACGTTTACAGGGGGTGTGGGGTCCGAGACCCAGTACTTC. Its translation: CASTFTGGVGSETQYF.

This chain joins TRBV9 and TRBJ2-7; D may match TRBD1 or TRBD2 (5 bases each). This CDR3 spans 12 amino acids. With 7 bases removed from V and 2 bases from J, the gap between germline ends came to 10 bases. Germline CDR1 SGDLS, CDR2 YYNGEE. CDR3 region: CASGTLPYEQYF. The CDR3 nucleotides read TGTGCCAGCGGGACCTTACCCTACGAGCAGTACTTC.

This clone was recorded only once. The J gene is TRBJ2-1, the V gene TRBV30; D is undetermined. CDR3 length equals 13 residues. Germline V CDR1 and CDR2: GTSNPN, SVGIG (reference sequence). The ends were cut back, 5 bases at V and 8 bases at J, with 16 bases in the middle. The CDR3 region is CAWAISFGDEQFF. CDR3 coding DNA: TGTGCCTGGGCCATAAGCTTCGGCGATGAGCAGTTCTTC.

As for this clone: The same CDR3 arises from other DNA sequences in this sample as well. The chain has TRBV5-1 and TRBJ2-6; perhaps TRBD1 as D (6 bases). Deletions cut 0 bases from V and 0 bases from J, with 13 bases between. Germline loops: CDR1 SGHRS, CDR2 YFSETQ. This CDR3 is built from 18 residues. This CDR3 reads CASSLVTGPSSGANVLTF. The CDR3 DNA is TGCGCCAGCAGCTTGGTTACAGGGCCGAGCTCTGGGGCCAACGTCCTGACTTTC.

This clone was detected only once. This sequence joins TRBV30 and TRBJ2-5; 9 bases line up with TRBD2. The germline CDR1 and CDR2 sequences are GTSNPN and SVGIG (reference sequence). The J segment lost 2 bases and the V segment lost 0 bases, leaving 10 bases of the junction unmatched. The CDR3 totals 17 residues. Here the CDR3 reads CAWSVRMGRGGQETQYF. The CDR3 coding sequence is TGTGCCTGGAGTGTACGAATGGGGCGGGGGGGGCAAGAGACCCAGTACTTC.

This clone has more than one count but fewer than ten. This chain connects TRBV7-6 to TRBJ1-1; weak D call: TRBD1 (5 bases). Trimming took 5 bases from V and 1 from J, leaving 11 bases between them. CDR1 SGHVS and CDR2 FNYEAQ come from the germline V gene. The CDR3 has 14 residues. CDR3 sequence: CASSRQGSNTEAFF. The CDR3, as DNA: TGTGCCAGCAGCCGCCAGGGATCGAACACTGAAGCTTTCTTT.

CDR3 coding DNA: TGTGCCAGCAGTTTCTCGGGACAACCCGATACGCAGTATTTT. It yields the protein CASSFSGQPDTQYF. The chain joins TRBV6-5 to TRBJ2-3; tentatively, D is TRBD1 (6 bases). CDR3 length: 14 residues. Germline CDR1 MNHEY, CDR2 SVGAGI. Trimming took off 4 bases at V and 6 bases at J, with 14 bases between the two ends.

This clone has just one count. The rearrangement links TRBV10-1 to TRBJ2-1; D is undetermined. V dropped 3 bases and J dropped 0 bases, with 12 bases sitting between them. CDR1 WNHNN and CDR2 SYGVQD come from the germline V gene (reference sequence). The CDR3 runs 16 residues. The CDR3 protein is CASSDKAISSYNEQFF. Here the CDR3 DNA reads TGCGCCAGCAGTGACAAAGCGATAAGCTCCTACAATGAGCAGTTCTTC.

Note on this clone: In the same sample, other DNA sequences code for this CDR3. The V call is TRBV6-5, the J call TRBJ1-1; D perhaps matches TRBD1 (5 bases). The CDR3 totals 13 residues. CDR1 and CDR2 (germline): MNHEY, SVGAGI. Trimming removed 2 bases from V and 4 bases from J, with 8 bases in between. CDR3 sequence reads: CASSYGGGTEAFF. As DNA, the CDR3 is TGTGCCAGCAGTTACGGGGGGGGCACTGAAGCTTTCTTT.

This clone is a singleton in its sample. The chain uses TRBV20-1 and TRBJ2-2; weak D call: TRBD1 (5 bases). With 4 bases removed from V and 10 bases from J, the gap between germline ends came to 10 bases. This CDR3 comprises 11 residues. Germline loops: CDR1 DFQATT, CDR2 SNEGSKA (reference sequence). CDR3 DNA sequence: TGCAGTGCTAAAAGACAGCTGGAGCTGTTTTTT. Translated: CSAKRQLELFF.

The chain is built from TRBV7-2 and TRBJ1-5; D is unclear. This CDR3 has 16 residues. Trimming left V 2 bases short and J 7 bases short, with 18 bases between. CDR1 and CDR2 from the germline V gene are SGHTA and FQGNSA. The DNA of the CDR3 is TGTGCCAGCAGCTTAATCGTCGCCGGTTTAGGGCAGCCCCAGCATTTT. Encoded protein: CASSLIVAGLGQPQHF.

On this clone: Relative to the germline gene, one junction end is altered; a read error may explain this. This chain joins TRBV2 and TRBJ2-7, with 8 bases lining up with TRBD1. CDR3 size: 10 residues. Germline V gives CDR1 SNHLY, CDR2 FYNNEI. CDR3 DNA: TGTGCCAGCAATGACAGGGGATACGACTTC. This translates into CASNDRGYDF.

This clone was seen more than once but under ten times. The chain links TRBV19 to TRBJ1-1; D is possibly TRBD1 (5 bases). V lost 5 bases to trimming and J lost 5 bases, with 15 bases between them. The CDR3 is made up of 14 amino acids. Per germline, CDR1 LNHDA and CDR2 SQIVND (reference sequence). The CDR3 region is CASSVQGRETEAFF. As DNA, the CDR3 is TGTGCCAGTAGTGTCCAGGGTAGGGAAACTGAAGCTTTCTTT.

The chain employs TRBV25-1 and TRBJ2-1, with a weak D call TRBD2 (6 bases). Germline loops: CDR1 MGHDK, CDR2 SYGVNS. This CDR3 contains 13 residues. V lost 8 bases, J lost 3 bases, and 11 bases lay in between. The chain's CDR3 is CASSTGVYNEQFF. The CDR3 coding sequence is TGTGCCAGCTCAACGGGAGTCTACAATGAGCAGTTCTTC.

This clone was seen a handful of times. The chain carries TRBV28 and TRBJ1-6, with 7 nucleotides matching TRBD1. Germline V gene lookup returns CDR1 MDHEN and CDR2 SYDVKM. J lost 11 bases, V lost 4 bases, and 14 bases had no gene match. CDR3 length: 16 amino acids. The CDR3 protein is CASSSRTGRALTPLHF. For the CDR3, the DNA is TGTGCCAGCAGTTCCCGGACAGGACGAGCCCTTACACCCCTCCACTTT.

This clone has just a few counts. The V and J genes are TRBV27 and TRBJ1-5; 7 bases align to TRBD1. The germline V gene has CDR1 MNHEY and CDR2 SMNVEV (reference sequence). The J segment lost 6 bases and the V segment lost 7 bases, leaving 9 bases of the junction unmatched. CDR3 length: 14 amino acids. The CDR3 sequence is CASTPQGKGQPQHF. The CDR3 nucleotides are TGTGCCAGCACCCCACAGGGGAAGGGTCAGCCCCAGCATTTT.

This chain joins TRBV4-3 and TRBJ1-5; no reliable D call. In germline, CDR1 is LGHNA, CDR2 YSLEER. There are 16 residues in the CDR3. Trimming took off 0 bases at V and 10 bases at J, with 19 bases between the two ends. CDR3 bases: TGCGCCAGCAGCCAAGATCGAGGAGTCATCTCGGGACCCCAGCATTTT. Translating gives CASSQDRGVISGPQHF.